The rows below give T cell receptor beta chains drawn from one sample of a study of tumor-infiltrating lymphocytes in oesophageal squamous cell carcinoma. TCRdb independently ran MiXCR on the PCR reads; one entry per CDR3 protein. The sample carries more than 15,000 distinct CDR3 sequences, 35% to 45% recorded once. Sequencing used normal esophageal tissue next to the tumor. Every receptor here comes from a female donor with esophageal squamous cell carcinoma. CDR3s include the opening cysteine and the closing phenylalanine or tryptophan. The order of the fields is CDR3 DNA, CDR3 protein, V gene, D gene, CDR3 length, clone size, J gene. A D gene is named only where the DNA matches it firmly. The size entry is marked missing in some rows and otherwise reads once, few, many or a size class.

CDR3 DNA: TGTGCCAGCAGTGAAGTCCCCCGGGGGAGGGATACGCAGTATTTT; CDR3 protein: CASSEVPRGRDTQYF; V gene: TRBV2; D gene: NA; CDR3 length: 15; clone size: many; J gene: TRBJ2-3
CDR3 DNA: TGTGCCAGCAGCTTAGTAGGCAGGGCCTCTGGGGCCAACGTCCTGACTTTC; CDR3 protein: CASSLVGRASGANVLTF; V gene: TRBV7-2; D gene: NA; CDR3 length: 17; clone size: NA; J gene: TRBJ2-6
CDR3 DNA: TGTGCCAGCAGTTTAGGGAGCTACAGCTCCTACAATGAGCAGTTCTTC; CDR3 protein: CASSLGSYSSYNEQFF; V gene: TRBV11-1; D gene: NA; CDR3 length: 16; clone size: few; J gene: TRBJ2-1
CDR3 DNA: TGTGCCAGCAGCCCGACAGGGGGGTCACGCAATGAGCAGTTCTTC; CDR3 protein: CASSPTGGSRNEQFF; V gene: TRBV12-3/TRBV12-4; D gene: TRBD1; CDR3 length: 15; clone size: few; J gene: TRBJ2-1
CDR3 DNA: TGTGCCAGCTCACCACAGACTAGCGGAGCTTCCTACGAGCAGTACTTC; CDR3 protein: CASSPQTSGASYEQYF; V gene: TRBV18; D gene: TRBD2; CDR3 length: 16; clone size: NA; J gene: TRBJ2-7
CDR3 DNA: TGTGCCATCAGGCGGCAGAGCTACAATGAGCAGTACTTC; CDR3 protein: CAIRRQSYNEQYF; V gene: TRBV10-3; D gene: NA; CDR3 length: 13; clone size: many; J gene: TRBJ2-5
CDR3 DNA: TGTGCCAGCAAAAGCACAAATACCAGGGGCAATGAGCAGTACTTC; CDR3 protein: CASKSTNTRGNEQYF; V gene: TRBV7-2; D gene: NA; CDR3 length: 15; clone size: NA; J gene: TRBJ2-5
CDR3 DNA: TGTGCCAGCAGTCAAACTAGCGGTAAATTCGATACGCAGTATTTT; CDR3 protein: CASSQTSGKFDTQYF; V gene: TRBV7-6; D gene: TRBD2; CDR3 length: 15; clone size: NA; J gene: TRBJ2-3
CDR3 DNA: TGTGCCAGCAGACTAGCGGGAGGGGATACGCAGTATTTT; CDR3 protein: CASRLAGGDTQYF; V gene: TRBV7-2; D gene: TRBD2; CDR3 length: 13; clone size: few; J gene: TRBJ2-3
CDR3 DNA: TGTGCCAGCAGCCCGCGAGGTGACAGGGTTCGCGGGGAGACCCAGTACTTC; CDR3 protein: CASSPRGDRVRGETQYF; V gene: TRBV7-6; D gene: TRBD1; CDR3 length: 17; clone size: NA; J gene: TRBJ2-5
CDR3 DNA: TGTGCCAGCAGCCCGAGGGACAGGCCGAGCTCTGGAAACACCATATATTTT; CDR3 protein: CASSPRDRPSSGNTIYF; V gene: TRBV5-4; D gene: TRBD1; CDR3 length: 17; clone size: many; J gene: TRBJ1-3
CDR3 DNA: TGTGCCAGCAGTTATGAGGGCCCCTATAATTCACCCCTCCACTTT; CDR3 protein: CASSYEGPYNSPLHF; V gene: TRBV6-1; D gene: NA; CDR3 length: 15; clone size: many; J gene: TRBJ1-6
CDR3 DNA: TGTGCCAGCAGCTCCACCGGGAGGGCCTTCCAAGAGACCCAGTACTTC; CDR3 protein: CASSSTGRAFQETQYF; V gene: TRBV7-3; D gene: TRBD2; CDR3 length: 16; clone size: NA; J gene: TRBJ2-5
CDR3 DNA: TGCGCCAGCAGCCAAGATCGGACCTTAATACAGCCCCAGCATTTT; CDR3 protein: CASSQDRTLIQPQHF; V gene: TRBV4-1; D gene: NA; CDR3 length: 15; clone size: NA; J gene: TRBJ1-5
CDR3 DNA: TGTGCCAGCAGTTTAGCTGGATGGACGGGGAACACTGAAGCTTTCTTT; CDR3 protein: CASSLAGWTGNTEAFF; V gene: TRBV6-6; D gene: NA; CDR3 length: 16; clone size: NA; J gene: TRBJ1-1
CDR3 DNA: TGTGCCAGCAGCCCTAGGGTGGCCCCGAACACCATATATTTT; CDR3 protein: CASSPRVAPNTIYF; V gene: TRBV13; D gene: NA; CDR3 length: 14; clone size: few; J gene: TRBJ1-3
CDR3 DNA: TGTGCCAGCAGTGGCCGCCAGGGCGATGAGCAGTACTTC; CDR3 protein: CASSGRQGDEQYF; V gene: TRBV6-4; D gene: NA; CDR3 length: 13; clone size: NA; J gene: TRBJ2-7